A single sample is the source of the 17 T cell receptor beta chains below, sequenced in a study of CD4+ T cells in melanoma (dated by TCRdb to between 2021 and 2022). Library creation used the immunoSEQ multiplex PCR assay. The immuneACCESS repertoire file appears here via TCRdb, limited to in-frame rearrangements. These files lack a portion of the clones; in checked studies, under half of the deficit traces to unresolved V genes, and the cause of the others is not known. This sample is represented by about 21,000 clones; roughly 82% of them were singletons. The top ten constitute 3.6% of the sample. The sample taken for sequencing was cells from a culture (not recorded whether cultured in vitro). All receptors come from a human donor with melanoma.

The chain recombines TRBV4-1 with TRBJ1-2; TRBD1 is a possible D gene (5 bases). With 4 bases removed from V and 8 bases from J, the gap between germline ends came to 17 bases. The germline gives CDR1 MGHRA, CDR2 YSYEKL. The CDR3 length is 14 residues. This CDR3 reads CASSLPTDIGGYTF. For the CDR3, the DNA is TGCGCCAGCAGCCTCCCGACGGACATAGGGGGCTACACCTTC.

The chain employs TRBV6-1 and TRBJ1-2; D not certain. CDR1 is MNHNS and CDR2 is SASEGT in the germline V gene. V was trimmed by 2 bases and J by 2 bases, leaving 6 bases between them. The CDR3 covers 13 residues. CDR3 sequence reads: CASSEKGNYGYTF. CDR3 nucleotide sequence: TGTGCCAGCAGTGAAAAGGGAAACTATGGCTACACCTTC.

The V gene is TRBV18, the J gene TRBJ1-3; no firm D call. Trimming left V 1 base short and J 0 bases short, with 13 bases between. Looked up from germline, CDR1 is KGHSH and CDR2 is LQKENI. The CDR3 has 17 residues. This chain's CDR3 is CASSPLPGISSGNTIYF. The CDR3 DNA follows: TGTGCCAGCTCACCACTCCCCGGGATTAGCTCTGGAAACACCATATATTTT.

The chain recombines TRBV7-9 with TRBJ1-2, with a weak D call TRBD1 (5 bases). The V end lost 6 bases, the J end lost 6 bases, and 17 bases lay between the germline ends. The length of the CDR3 is 14 residues. CDR1 and CDR2 from the germline V gene are SEHNR and FQNEAQ (reference sequence). The CDR3, as DNA: TGTGCCAGCAGTTTTTCCGGCAGGGTGGATGGCTACACCTTC. It codes for CASSFSGRVDGYTF. Supplemented by reference TRBV7-9 and TRBJ1-2, the full variable domain reads DTGVSQNPRHKITKRGQNVTFRCDPISEHNRLYWYRQTLGQGPEFLTYFQNEAQLEKSRLLSDRFSAERPKGSFSTLEIQRTEQGDSAMYLCASSFSGRVDGYTFGSGTRLTVV.

The chain uses TRBV5-4 and TRBJ1-2; 8 bases are shared with TRBD1. Germline CDR1 SGHNT, CDR2 YYREEE (reference sequence). CDR3 length: 13 amino acids. Germline trimming cut 2 bases from V and 4 bases from J; bases unmatched to any gene: 1. The DNA for the CDR3 is TGTGCCAGCAGCTTCGACAGGGGCTATGGCTACACCTTC. Translating gives CASSFDRGYGYTF.

The rearrangement links TRBV19 to TRBJ1-5, with 8 bases lining up with TRBD1. Germline CDR1 reads LNHDA; CDR2 reads SQIVND (reference sequence). V was pared by 4 bases and J by 5 bases, with 4 bases of the junction left unmatched. The CDR3 length is 14 residues. CDR3 protein: CASSRDRSYQPQHF. The CDR3 coding sequence is TGTGCCAGTAGTAGGGACAGGTCATATCAGCCCCAGCATTTT.

This chain uses TRBV6-1 with TRBJ1-5, with D maybe TRBD1 (5 bases). V was cut by 4 bases and J by 5 bases, with 12 bases left in between. There are 14 residues in the CDR3. CDR1 and CDR2 (germline): MNHNS, SASEGT. Here the CDR3 DNA reads TGTGCCAGCAGTGCCCAGGGAGGCCATCAGCCCCAGCATTTT. Its translation: CASSAQGGHQPQHF.

This sequence joins TRBV11-2 and TRBJ1-3, with D hard to call. V lost 1 base and J 7 bases, leaving 5 bases between the germline ends. The CDR3 has 12 amino acids. From germline, CDR1 is SGHAT and CDR2 FQNNGV. The chain's CDR3 is CASSLAGNTIYF. CDR3 DNA: TGTGCCAGCAGCTTAGCGGGGAACACCATATATTTT.

CDR3 in DNA: TGCAGCGTTGGAATGGGACAGAGCGTTGGCTACACCTTC. This sequence encodes CSVGMGQSVGYTF. The V and J genes are TRBV29-1 and TRBJ1-2, with TRBD1 matching 7 bases. Germline CDR1 reads SQVTM; CDR2 reads ANQGSEA. V dropped 4 bases and J dropped 7; count of bases not matched to a gene: 9. The CDR3 runs 13 residues.

This chain links TRBV15 with TRBJ1-3; D is unresolved. Trimming took off 5 bases at V and 0 bases at J, with 5 bases between the two ends. The CDR3 is 13 residues long. CDR1 and CDR2 from the germline V gene are LNHNV and YYDKDF (reference sequence). The CDR3 DNA follows: TGTGCCACCAGCTTCAGCTCTGGAAACACCATATATTTT. This sequence encodes CATSFSSGNTIYF.

V gene TRBV7-3 combines with J gene TRBJ2-1, with 8 bases lining up with TRBD2. Germline V gives CDR1 SGHTA, CDR2 FQGTGA. The CDR3 length is 14 residues. Losses at the gene ends were 6 bases for V and 4 bases for J; bases not matched to a gene: 5. DNA for the CDR3: TGTGCCAGCAGTACGGGGGGGCCATACAATGAGCAGTTCTTC. It codes for CASSTGGPYNEQFF.

The V gene is TRBV4-2, the J gene TRBJ2-7; a possible D gene is TRBD2 (5 bases). The CDR3 totals 18 residues. Trimming shortened V by 1 base and J by 2 bases, and 21 bases separated the two germline ends. Germline loops: CDR1 LGHNA, CDR2 YNFKEQ. DNA of the CDR3: TGTGCCAGCAGCCAAGCTAAAAGTGGACTTTCGAAGGCCTACGAGCAGTACTTC. Protein product: CASSQAKSGLSKAYEQYF.

This chain uses TRBV5-1 with TRBJ2-3, with D perhaps assigned TRBD1 or TRBD2 (5 bases each). In germline, CDR1 is SGHRS, CDR2 YFSETQ. Trimming left V 1 base short and J 3 bases short, with 9 bases between. The CDR3 length is 14 residues. CDR3 loop: CASSLSRETDTQYF. The CDR3 DNA is TGCGCCAGCAGCTTGTCCAGGGAGACAGATACGCAGTATTTT.

Worth noting for this clone: No conserved phenylalanine or tryptophan ends this CDR3, so it is likely a read error. No DNA is shown, since the ends of the CDR3 on it are uncertain; the CDR3 is the one TCRdb lists. The chain is built from TRBV5-1 and TRBJ1-2; TRBD1 reflects the table's D call only, with no check against the DNA. Germline V gene lookup returns CDR1 SGHRS and CDR2 YFSETQ. The CDR3 length is 13 residues, termini included. The CDR3 protein is CASSLAGQGPANL.

V usage is TRBV18 and J usage is TRBJ2-4; D not resolved. Trimming cost V 3 bases and J 2 bases, with 8 bases left between them. The CDR3 runs to 14 residues. The germline gives CDR1 KGHSH, CDR2 LQKENI. The CDR3 reads CASSPGLSKNIQYF. The CDR3 bases are TGTGCCAGCTCACCTGGGCTATCCAAAAACATTCAGTACTTC.

V gene TRBV4-2 combines with J gene TRBJ2-1, with 14 bases identical to TRBD2. CDR1 and CDR2 (germline): LGHNA, YNFKEQ. This CDR3 spans 15 amino acids. Trimming cost V 5 bases and J 8 bases; bases outside gene matches: 5. The CDR3 spells CASSYGLAGGDEQFF. The CDR3 DNA follows: TGTGCCAGCAGCTACGGACTAGCGGGGGGAGATGAGCAGTTCTTC.

The J gene is TRBJ2-2, the V gene TRBV7-7, with 7 bases fitting TRBD1. The CDR3 consists of 15 residues. Losses at the gene ends were 5 bases for V and 0 bases for J; bases not matched to a gene: 3. The germline gives CDR1 SSHAT, CDR2 FNYEAQ (reference sequence). The CDR3 protein is CASSGDRANTGELFF. Written as DNA, the CDR3 is TGTGCCAGCAGCGGAGACAGGGCGAACACCGGGGAGCTGTTTTTT.